The T cell receptor beta chain under discussion was sequenced for a study of OX40 agonist ivuxolimab in advanced cancers. Study information: Aged about 23 to 90 with a mean of 60 years, they were approximately 80% male.

With regard to this clone: What it recognizes is unknown.

Here immunoSEQ multiplex PCR was the method, and the copy in TCRdb shows in-frame clones only, minus some. In the table there are about 73,000 clones, about 90% of which are singletons. The study, taken as a whole, reports: Clonal expansion was seen in CD4+ and CD8+ blood T cells by week 6 at 0.1 to 3.0 mg/kg. Averaged across samples, CD8+ T cells carried more expanded clones than CD4+ did.

The CDR3 contains 15 residues. Germline trimming cut 4 bases from V and 5 bases from J; bases unmatched to any gene: 9. From germline, CDR1 is SGHNT and CDR2 YYREEE (reference sequence). Baseline, cycle 4 day 1, and cycle 7 day 1 were the blood sampling points. This sample comprised CD4+ or CD8+ T cells sorted from blood, obtained in a trial of the OX40 agonist ivuxolimab. The chain is built from TRBV5-4 and TRBJ1-1, with TRBD1 matching 9 bases. The sequence derives from an adult with an advanced solid tumor such as melanoma, head and neck, liver or kidney cancer. The chain's CDR3 is CASSPDRGGRTEAFF. The CDR3 nucleotides are TGTGCCAGCAGCCCGGACAGGGGAGGGAGGACTGAAGCTTTCTTT.